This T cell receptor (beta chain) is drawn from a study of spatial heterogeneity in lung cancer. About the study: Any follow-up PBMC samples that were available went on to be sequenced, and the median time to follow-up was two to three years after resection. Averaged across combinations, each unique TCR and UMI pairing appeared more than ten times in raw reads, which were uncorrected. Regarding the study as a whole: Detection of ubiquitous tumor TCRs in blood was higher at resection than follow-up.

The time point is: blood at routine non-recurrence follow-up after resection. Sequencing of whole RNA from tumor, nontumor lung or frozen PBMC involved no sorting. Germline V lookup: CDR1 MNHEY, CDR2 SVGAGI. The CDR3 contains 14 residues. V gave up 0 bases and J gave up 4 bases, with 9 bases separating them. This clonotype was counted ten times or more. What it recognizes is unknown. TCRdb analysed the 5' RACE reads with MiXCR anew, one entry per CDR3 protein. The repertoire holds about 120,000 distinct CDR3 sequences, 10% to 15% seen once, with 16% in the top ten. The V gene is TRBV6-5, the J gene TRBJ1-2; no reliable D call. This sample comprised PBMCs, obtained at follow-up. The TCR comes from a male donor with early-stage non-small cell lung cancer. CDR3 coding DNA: TGTGCCAGCAGTTACTCGCGCGAGGGCTATGGCTACACCTTC. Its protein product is CASSYSREGYGYTF.